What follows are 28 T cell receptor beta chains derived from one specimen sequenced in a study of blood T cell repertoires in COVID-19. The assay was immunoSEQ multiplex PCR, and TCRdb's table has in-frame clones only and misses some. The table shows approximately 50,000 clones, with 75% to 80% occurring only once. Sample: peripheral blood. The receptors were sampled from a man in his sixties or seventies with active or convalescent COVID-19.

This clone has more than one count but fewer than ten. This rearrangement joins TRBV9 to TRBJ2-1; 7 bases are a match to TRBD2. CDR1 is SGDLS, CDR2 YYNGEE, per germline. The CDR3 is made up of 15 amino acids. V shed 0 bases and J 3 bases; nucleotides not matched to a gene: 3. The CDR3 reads CASSVATGGYNEQFF. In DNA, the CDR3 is TGTGCCAGCAGCGTAGCTACGGGGGGCTACAATGAGCAGTTCTTC.

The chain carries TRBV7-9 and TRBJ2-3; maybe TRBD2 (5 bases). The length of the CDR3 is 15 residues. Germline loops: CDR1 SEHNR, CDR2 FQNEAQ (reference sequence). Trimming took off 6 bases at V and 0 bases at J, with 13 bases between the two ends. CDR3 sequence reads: CASSADSFSTDTQYF. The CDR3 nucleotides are TGTGCCAGCAGTGCGGACTCCTTTAGCACAGATACGCAGTATTTT.

As DNA, the CDR3 is TGTGCCAGCAGTCGGGGACTAGCGGGGGGACACTCCACAGATACGCAGTATTTT. This codes for CASSRGLAGGHSTDTQYF. The chain joins TRBV7-2 to TRBJ2-3, with 15 bases aligning to TRBD2. Germline loops: CDR1 SGHTA, CDR2 FQGNSA. Trimming removed 6 bases from V and 2 bases from J; junction bases left unmatched: 9. This CDR3 region has 18 residues.

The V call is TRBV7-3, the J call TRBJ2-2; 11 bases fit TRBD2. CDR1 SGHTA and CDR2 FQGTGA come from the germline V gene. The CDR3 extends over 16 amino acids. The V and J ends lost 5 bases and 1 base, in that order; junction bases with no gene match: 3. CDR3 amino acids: CASSRGTSGNTGELFF. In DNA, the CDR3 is TGTGCCAGCAGCCGAGGGACTAGCGGGAACACCGGGGAGCTGTTTTTT. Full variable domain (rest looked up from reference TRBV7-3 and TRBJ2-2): GAGVSQTPSNKVTEKGKYVELRCDPISGHTALYWYRQSLGQGPEFLIYFQGTGAADDSGLPNDRFFAVRPEGSVSTLKIQRTERGDSAVYLCASSRGTSGNTGELFFGEGSRLTVL.

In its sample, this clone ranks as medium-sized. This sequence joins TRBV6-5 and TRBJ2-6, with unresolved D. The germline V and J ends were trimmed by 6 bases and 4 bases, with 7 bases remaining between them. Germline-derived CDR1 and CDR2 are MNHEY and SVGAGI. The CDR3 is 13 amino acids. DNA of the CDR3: TGTGCCAGCAGGTCTCTAGGGGCCAACGTCCTGACTTTC. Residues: CASRSLGANVLTF.

The DNA of the CDR3 is TGTGCCAGCAGCGGGGGGACAGGTTTCAATTCACCCCTCCACTTT. It encodes CASSGGTGFNSPLHF. The chain employs TRBV7-2 and TRBJ1-6; 8 bases line up with TRBD1. J gave up 7 bases and V 5 bases, and 7 bases lay outside the gene matches. Germline V gives CDR1 SGHTA, CDR2 FQGNSA. The CDR3 is 15 amino acids. Full variable domain (remainder filled in from reference TRBV7-2 and TRBJ1-6): GAGVSQSPSNKVTEKGKDVELRCDPISGHTALYWYRQSLGQGLEFLIYFQGNSAPDKSGLPSDRFSAERTGGSVSTLTIQRTQQEDSAVYLCASSGGTGFNSPLHFGNGTRLTVT.

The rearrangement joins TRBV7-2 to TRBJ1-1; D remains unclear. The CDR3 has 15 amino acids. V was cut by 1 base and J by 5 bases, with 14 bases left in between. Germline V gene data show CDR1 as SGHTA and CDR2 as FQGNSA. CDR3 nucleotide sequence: TGTGCCAGCAGCTTAGATTCCCTCCCGTCGACTGAAGCTTTCTTT. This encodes CASSLDSLPSTEAFF.

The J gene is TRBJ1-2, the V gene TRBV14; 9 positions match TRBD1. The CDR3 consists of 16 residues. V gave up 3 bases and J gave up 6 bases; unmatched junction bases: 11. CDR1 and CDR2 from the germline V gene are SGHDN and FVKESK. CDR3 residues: CASSHYRDREINGYTF. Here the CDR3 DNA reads TGTGCCAGCAGCCACTACCGGGACAGGGAAATTAATGGCTACACCTTC.

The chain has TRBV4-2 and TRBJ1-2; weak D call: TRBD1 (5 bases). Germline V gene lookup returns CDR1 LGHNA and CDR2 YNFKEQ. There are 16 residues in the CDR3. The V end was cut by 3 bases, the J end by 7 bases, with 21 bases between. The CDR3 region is CASSQDLTETTGGYTF. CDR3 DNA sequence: TGTGCCAGCAGCCAGGACCTGACAGAAACCACCGGTGGCTACACCTTC.

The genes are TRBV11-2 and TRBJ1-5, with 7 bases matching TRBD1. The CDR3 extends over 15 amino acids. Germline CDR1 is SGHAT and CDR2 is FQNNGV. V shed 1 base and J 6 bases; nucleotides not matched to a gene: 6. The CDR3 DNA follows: TGTGCCAGCAGCTTAGTAGGGGGCTTGGGTCAGCCCCAGCATTTT. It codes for CASSLVGGLGQPQHF.

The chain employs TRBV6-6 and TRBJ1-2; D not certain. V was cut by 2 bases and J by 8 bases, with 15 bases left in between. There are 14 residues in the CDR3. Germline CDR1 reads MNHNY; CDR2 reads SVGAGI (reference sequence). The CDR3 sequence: CASSYGQPTGGYTF. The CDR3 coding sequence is TGTGCCAGCAGTTACGGTCAGCCCACGGGAGGCTACACCTTC.

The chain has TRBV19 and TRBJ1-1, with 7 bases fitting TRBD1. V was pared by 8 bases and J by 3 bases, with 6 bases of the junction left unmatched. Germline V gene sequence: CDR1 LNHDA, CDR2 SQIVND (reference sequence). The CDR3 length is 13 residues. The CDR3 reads CASVGTAHTEAFF. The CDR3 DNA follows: TGTGCCAGTGTGGGGACAGCCCACACTGAAGCTTTCTTT.

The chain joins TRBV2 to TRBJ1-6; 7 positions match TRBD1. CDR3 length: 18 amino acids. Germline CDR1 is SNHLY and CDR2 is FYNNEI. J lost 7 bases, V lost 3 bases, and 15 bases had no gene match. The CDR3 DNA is TGTGCCAGCAGTGATCCCCGGGACAGCGGATCAGCAAATTCACCCCTCCACTTT. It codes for CASSDPRDSGSANSPLHF.

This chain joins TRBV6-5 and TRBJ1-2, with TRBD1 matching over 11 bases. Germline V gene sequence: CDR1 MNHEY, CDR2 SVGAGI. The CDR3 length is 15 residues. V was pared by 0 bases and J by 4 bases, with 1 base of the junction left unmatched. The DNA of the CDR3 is TGTGCCAGCAGTTACTCCGGGACAGGGGGCTATGGCTACACCTTC. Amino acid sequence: CASSYSGTGGYGYTF.

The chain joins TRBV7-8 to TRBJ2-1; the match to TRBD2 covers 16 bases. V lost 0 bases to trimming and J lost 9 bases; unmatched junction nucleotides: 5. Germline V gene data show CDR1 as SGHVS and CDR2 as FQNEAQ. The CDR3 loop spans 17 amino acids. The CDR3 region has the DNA TGTGCCAGCAGCTTAGCACAAGGGACTAGCGGGAGGGGTGAGCAGTTCTTC. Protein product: CASSLAQGTSGRGEQFF.

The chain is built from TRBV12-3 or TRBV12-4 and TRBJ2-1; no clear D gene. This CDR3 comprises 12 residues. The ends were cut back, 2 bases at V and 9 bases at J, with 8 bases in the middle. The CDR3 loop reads CASSLTLGEQFF. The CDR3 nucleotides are TGTGCCAGCAGTTTAACGCTCGGTGAGCAGTTCTTC.

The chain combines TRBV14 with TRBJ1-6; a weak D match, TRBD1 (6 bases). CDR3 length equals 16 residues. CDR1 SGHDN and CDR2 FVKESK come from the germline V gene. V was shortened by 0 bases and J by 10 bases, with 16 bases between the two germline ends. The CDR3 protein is CASSQEGRRRGSPLHF. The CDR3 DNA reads TGTGCCAGCAGCCAAGAAGGGAGACGAAGGGGGTCACCCCTCCACTTT. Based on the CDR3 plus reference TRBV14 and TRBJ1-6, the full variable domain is EAGVTQFPSHSVIEKGQTVTLRCDPISGHDNLYWYRRVMGKEIKFLLHFVKESKQDESGMPNNRFLAERTGGTYSTLKVQPAELEDSGVYFCASSQEGRRRGSPLHFGNGTRLTVT.

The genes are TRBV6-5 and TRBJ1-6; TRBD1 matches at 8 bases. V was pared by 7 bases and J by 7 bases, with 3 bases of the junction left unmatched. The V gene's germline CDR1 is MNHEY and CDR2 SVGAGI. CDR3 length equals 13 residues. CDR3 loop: CASTGQGNSPLHF. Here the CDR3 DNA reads TGTGCCAGCACCGGACAGGGAAATTCACCCCTCCACTTT.

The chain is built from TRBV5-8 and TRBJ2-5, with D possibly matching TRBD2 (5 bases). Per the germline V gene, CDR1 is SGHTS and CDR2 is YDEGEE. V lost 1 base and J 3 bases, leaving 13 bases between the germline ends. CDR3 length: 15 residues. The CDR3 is CASSLSRASKETQYF. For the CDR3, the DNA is TGTGCCAGCAGCTTGAGTCGGGCTAGCAAAGAGACCCAGTACTTC. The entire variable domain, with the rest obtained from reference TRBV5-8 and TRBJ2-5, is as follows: EAGVTQSPTHLIKTRGQQATLRCSPISGHTSVYWYQQALGLGLQFLLWYDEGEERNRGNFPPRFSGRQFPNYSSELNVNALELEDSALYLCASSLSRASKETQYFGPGTRLLVL.

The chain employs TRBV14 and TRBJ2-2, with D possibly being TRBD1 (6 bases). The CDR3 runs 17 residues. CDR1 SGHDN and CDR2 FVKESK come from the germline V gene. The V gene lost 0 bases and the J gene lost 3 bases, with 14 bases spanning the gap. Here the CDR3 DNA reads TGTGCCAGCAGCCAAGATTTCGGACAGTTGTACACCGGGGAGCTGTTTTTT. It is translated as CASSQDFGQLYTGELFF. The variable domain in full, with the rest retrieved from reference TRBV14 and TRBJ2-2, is EAGVTQFPSHSVIEKGQTVTLRCDPISGHDNLYWYRRVMGKEIKFLLHFVKESKQDESGMPNNRFLAERTGGTYSTLKVQPAELEDSGVYFCASSQDFGQLYTGELFFGEGSRLTVL.

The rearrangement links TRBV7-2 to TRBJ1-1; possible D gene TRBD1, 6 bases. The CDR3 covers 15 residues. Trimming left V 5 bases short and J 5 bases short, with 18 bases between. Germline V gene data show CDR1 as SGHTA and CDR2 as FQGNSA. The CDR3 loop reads CASSPDSQGWTEAFF. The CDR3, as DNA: TGTGCCAGCAGCCCAGATTCTCAGGGGTGGACTGAAGCTTTCTTT.

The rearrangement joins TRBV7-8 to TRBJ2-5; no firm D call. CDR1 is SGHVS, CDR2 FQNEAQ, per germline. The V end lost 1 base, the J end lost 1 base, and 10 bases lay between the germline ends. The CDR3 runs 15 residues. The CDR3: CASSLVGAAQETQYF. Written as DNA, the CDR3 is TGTGCCAGCAGCTTAGTTGGCGCGGCCCAAGAGACCCAGTACTTC.

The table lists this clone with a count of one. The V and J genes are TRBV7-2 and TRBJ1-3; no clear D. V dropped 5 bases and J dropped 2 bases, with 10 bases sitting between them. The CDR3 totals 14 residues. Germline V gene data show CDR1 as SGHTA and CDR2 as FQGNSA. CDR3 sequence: CASSLGGTGNTIYF. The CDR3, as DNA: TGTGCCAGCAGCCTAGGAGGAACTGGAAACACCATATATTTT.

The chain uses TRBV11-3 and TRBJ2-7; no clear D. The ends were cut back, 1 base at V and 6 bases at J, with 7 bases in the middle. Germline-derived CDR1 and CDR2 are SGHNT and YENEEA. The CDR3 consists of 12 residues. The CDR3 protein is CASSLAGLEQYF. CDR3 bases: TGTGCCAGCAGCTTAGCTGGGCTCGAGCAGTACTTC.

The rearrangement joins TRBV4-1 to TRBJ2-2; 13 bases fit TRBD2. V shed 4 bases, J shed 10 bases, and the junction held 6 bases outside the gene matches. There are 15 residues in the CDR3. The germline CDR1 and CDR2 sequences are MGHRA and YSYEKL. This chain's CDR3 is CASSLYTSGGAELFF. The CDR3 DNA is TGCGCCAGCAGCCTCTATACTAGCGGGGGGGCGGAGCTGTTTTTT.

The CDR3 coding sequence is TGTGCCAGCAGTTTACGCAGGTCCTATGGCTACACCTTC. Translated: CASSLRRSYGYTF. The gene calls are TRBV27 and TRBJ1-2; D is uncertain. There are 13 residues in the CDR3. Trimming took 2 bases from V and 4 from J, leaving 8 bases between them. Germline lookup yields CDR1 MNHEY and CDR2 SMNVEV (reference sequence).

The CDR3 spells CASSLGPISGNTIYF. Here the CDR3 DNA reads TGTGCCAGTAGTCTAGGGCCCATCTCTGGAAACACCATATATTTT. V is TRBV19 and J is TRBJ1-3; D uncertain. The CDR3 runs to 15 residues. Deletions cut 5 bases from V and 0 bases from J, with 11 bases between. CDR1 LNHDA and CDR2 SQIVND come from the germline V gene (reference sequence). Combining the CDR3 with reference TRBV19 and TRBJ1-3 gives the whole variable domain DGGITQSPKYLFRKEGQNVTLSCEQNLNHDAMYWYRQDPGQGLRLIYYSQIVNDFQKGDIAEGYSVSREKKESFPLTVTSAQKNPTAFYLCASSLGPISGNTIYFGEGSWLTVV.

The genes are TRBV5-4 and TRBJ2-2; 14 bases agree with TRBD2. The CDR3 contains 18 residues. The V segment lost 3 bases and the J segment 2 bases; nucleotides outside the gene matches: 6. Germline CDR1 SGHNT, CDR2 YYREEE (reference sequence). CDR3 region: CASSSLGTSGGNTGELFF. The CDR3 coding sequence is TGTGCCAGCAGCTCACTCGGGACTAGCGGGGGCAACACCGGGGAGCTGTTTTTT.